This T cell receptor beta chain was observed in a study of OX40 agonist ivuxolimab in advanced cancers. Losses at the gene ends were 0 bases for V and 4 bases for J; bases not matched to a gene: 4. From germline, CDR1 is PRHDT and CDR2 FYEKMQ (reference sequence). The CDR3 runs to 15 residues. Sequencing used immunoSEQ multiplex PCR; TCRdb keeps in-frame clones, though not all of them. The sample has 25,000 to 35,000 clones, roughly 80% seen once. This clone is labeled medium-sized. Its target is not known. Study outcomes and limitations: Expanded clones tended on average to be more numerous among CD8+ T cells than CD4+. At 0.1 to 3.0 mg/kg, CD4+ and CD8+ blood T cells expanded clonally by week 6. What antigens the expanded peripheral T cells recognized was never established.

The origin of this receptor is an adult with an advanced solid tumor such as melanoma, head and neck, liver or kidney cancer. The chain is built from TRBV13 and TRBJ2-5, with 8 positions matching TRBD2. The specimen was CD4+ or CD8+ T cells sorted from blood, collected in a trial of the OX40 agonist ivuxolimab. The CDR3 sequence: CASSLGLGLAETQYF. The CDR3 DNA is TGTGCCAGCAGCTTAGGCCTAGGACTAGCAGAGACCCAGTACTTC.